This T cell receptor (beta chain) is drawn from a study of response to subunit inactivated influenza vaccine. Concerning this clonotype: The target antigen is unknown.

TCRdb used MiXCR to reprocess the RT-PCR reads, holding one entry per CDR3 protein. The table shows roughly 710,000 distinct CDR3 sequences, with approximately 15% occurring only once. Trimming shortened V by 10 bases and J by 8 bases, and 18 bases separated the two germline ends. Germline V gives CDR1 ENHRY, CDR2 SYGVKD. The CDR3 consists of 13 residues. Study-level results: There was a suggestion from the authors that each seasonal influenza vaccination recruits few new T cells.

This chain connects TRBV10-3 to TRBJ2-1, with a tentative D call TRBD2 (6 bases). The sequencing here drew on PBMCs from blood, taken 14 to 15 days before vaccination. This clonotype was obtained from a man aged 50 to 60 who received an inactivated influenza vaccine. The CDR3, as DNA: TGTGCCACCGGGGGTGGGGGGAGCGATGAGCAGTTCTTC. This codes for CATGGGGSDEQFF.